This T cell receptor beta chain appears in the sequencing data of a study of T cells in Graves' hyperthyroidism and ophthalmopathy. Study background: The initial diagnosis was the point when peripheral blood was collected, ahead of any treatment. Notes on the study in general: Also found in blood were most expanded thyroid clonotypes above 0.001. In the analysis, a 13 V-J model separated ophthalmopathy from stable hyperthyroidism.

Diagnoses used clinical symptoms, serum thyroxine and TRAb, thyroid ultrasound and orbital computed tomography. This clonotype was recorded at least ten times. As yet, its antigen is unknown. Regions amplified from RNA transcripts were the TCR beta CDR3 regions. The study used the HTBI primer set for a first-round RT-PCR of the TCR CDR3. TCRdb redid the calling of the multiplex PCR reads with MiXCR, one entry per CDR3 protein. The sample shows over 550,000 distinct CDR3 sequences, approximately 15% of them seen only once. V was shortened by 3 bases and J by 2 bases, with 24 bases between the two germline ends. This CDR3 region has 19 residues. Germline-derived CDR1 and CDR2 are SGHAT and FQNNGV.

Sequencing used blood. The rearrangement uses TRBV11-2 and TRBJ2-3; D assignment may be TRBD1 or TRBD2 (5 bases each). The receptor's source is a woman aged 18-30 years with Graves' hyperthyroidism. DNA for the CDR3: TGTGCCAGCAGCTTGACAGTCCTTAGCGCCCCGATCCTCACAGATACGCAGTATTTT. Its protein is CASSLTVLSAPILTDTQYF.